A selection of T cell receptor beta chains follows, all from one sample in a study of shared clonotypes between healthy human individuals. The assay was immunoSEQ multiplex PCR, and TCRdb's table has in-frame clones only and misses some. The sample has around 580,000 clones; roughly 98% are singletons. Sequences were obtained from naive CD8+ T cells sorted from blood. The receptors were gathered from a man younger than 45 in good health. Both conserved end residues are part of each CDR3. D genes are given only for firm matches. The size of a clone is reported for some rows only, either as once, few or many, or as a class for expanded clones.

TRBD1	TRBV29-1	NA	TRBJ1-2	CSVEAWDRANNYGYTF	TGCAGCGTTGAAGCTTGGGACAGGGCGAACAACTATGGCTACACCTTC
TRBD2	TRBV27	NA	TRBJ2-3	CASSPGVAGDTQYF	TGTGCCAGCAGTCCCGGGGTAGCGGGAGATACGCAGTATTTT
NA	TRBV29-1	NA	TRBJ1-5	CSVEIAGEPQHF	TGCAGCGTTGAAATAGCTGGGGAGCCCCAGCATTTT
TRBD2	TRBV7-8	NA	TRBJ2-5	CASSLVGTSGSLETQYF	TGTGCCAGCAGCTTAGTGGGGACTAGCGGGAGTTTGGAGACCCAGTACTTC
TRBD2	TRBV13	few	TRBJ2-7	CASSLEGGRRYEQYF	TGTGCCAGCAGCTTAGAGGGCGGGAGGCGCTACGAGCAGTACTTC
NA	TRBV9	NA	TRBJ2-7	CASSVEESSYEQYF	TGTGCCAGCAGCGTAGAAGAGAGCTCCTACGAGCAGTACTTC
NA	TRBV4-1	NA	TRBJ2-1	CASSQVFYSYNEQFF	TGCGCCAGCAGCCAAGTTTTTTACTCCTACAATGAGCAGTTCTTC
NA	TRBV5-1	NA	TRBJ2-7	CASSQGRTSYEQYF	TGCGCCAGCAGCCAGGGGAGAACCTCCTACGAGCAGTACTTC
TRBD1	TRBV27	NA	TRBJ2-7	CASSLQGASYEQYF	TGTGCCAGCAGTTTACAGGGGGCATCCTACGAGCAGTACTTC
NA	TRBV11-2	NA	TRBJ2-5	CASSLAPDQGLGYQETQYF	TGTGCCAGCAGCTTAGCTCCGGATCAGGGATTGGGGTACCAAGAGACCCAGTACTTC
NA	TRBV5-1	NA	TRBJ1-1	CASSLYRNTEAFF	TGCGCCAGCAGCTTGTACAGGAACACTGAAGCTTTCTTT
NA	TRBV5-1	NA	TRBJ1-1	CASSLDGGLNTEAFF	TGCGCCAGCAGCTTGGACGGAGGATTGAACACTGAAGCTTTCTTT
NA	TRBV11-2	NA	TRBJ2-1	CASSQGGGAGEQFF	TGTGCCAGCAGTCAAGGAGGGGGAGCGGGTGAGCAGTTCTTC
TRBD1	TRBV13	once	TRBJ1-1	CASSPRDRGLHTEAFF	TGTGCCAGCAGCCCCCGGGACAGGGGATTACACACTGAAGCTTTCTTT
TRBD2	TRBV9	NA	TRBJ2-1	CASSWEGGWDEQFF	TGTGCCAGCAGCTGGGAGGGCGGCTGGGATGAGCAGTTCTTC
TRBD2	TRBV9	NA	TRBJ2-1	CASSVAGGHNEQFF	TGTGCCAGCAGCGTAGCGGGAGGCCACAATGAGCAGTTCTTC
TRBD1	TRBV6-5	NA	TRBJ1-1	CASSYGQGVSEAFF	TGTGCCAGCAGTTACGGACAGGGAGTTTCTGAAGCTTTCTTT
NA	TRBV7-9	NA	TRBJ1-2	CASSEGLQGQRYGYTF	TGTGCCAGCAGCGAGGGGTTGCAGGGCCAGCGGTATGGCTACACCTTC
NA	TRBV27	NA	TRBJ2-7	CASSSSGEQYF	TGTGCCAGCAGTTCAAGCGGCGAGCAGTACTTC
TRBD1	TRBV9	NA	TRBJ2-7	CASSGRDRDSYEQYF	TGTGCCAGCAGCGGCCGGGACAGGGACTCCTACGAGCAGTACTTC
TRBD1	TRBV7-8	NA	TRBJ1-2	CASSDGTDYGYTF	TGTGCCAGCAGCGACGGGACAGACTATGGCTACACCTTC